A selection of T cell receptor beta chains follows, all from one sample in a study of blood T cell repertoires in COVID-19. Profiling relied on immunoSEQ multiplex PCR, and the TCRdb table lists in-frame clones only, not all of them. The table lists 100,000 to 150,000 clones, roughly 89% of them singletons, with under 4.5% in the top ten. Sample: peripheral blood. These receptors all stem from a man aged 55 to 70 with COVID-19, enrolled during active disease. The CDR3 runs from the conserved cysteine through the conserved F or W. The D gene is left open where the match is weak. Size tells how often a clone was seen (once, few, many) or the class of an expanded clone, and some rows leave it out.

v_call: TRBV6-2/TRBV6-3; j_call: TRBJ2-7; d_call: -; clone_size: once; cdr3_aa: CASSLGHPGYEQYF; cdr3_nt: TGTGCCAGCAGTTTAGGCCACCCGGGGTACGAGCAGTACTTC
v_call: TRBV27; j_call: TRBJ1-1; d_call: -; clone_size: -; cdr3_aa: CASSFRVSNTEAFF; cdr3_nt: TGTGCCAGCAGTTTCAGGGTTTCGAACACTGAAGCTTTCTTT
v_call: TRBV27; j_call: TRBJ1-6; d_call: TRBD1; clone_size: -; cdr3_aa: CASRDRGSPLHF; cdr3_nt: TGTGCCAGCAGGGACAGGGGTTCACCCCTCCACTTT
v_call: TRBV7-2; j_call: TRBJ1-2; d_call: -; clone_size: -; cdr3_aa: CASSLDRANYGYTF; cdr3_nt: TGTGCCAGCAGCTTAGACAGGGCTAACTATGGCTACACCTTC
v_call: TRBV18; j_call: TRBJ2-5; d_call: TRBD2; clone_size: -; cdr3_aa: CASSLRAGGQETQYF; cdr3_nt: TGTGCCAGCTCACTACGAGCGGGGGGACAAGAGACCCAGTACTTC
v_call: TRBV2; j_call: TRBJ2-1; d_call: TRBD2; clone_size: -; cdr3_aa: CAITLAGGLGEQFF; cdr3_nt: TGTGCCATTACCTTAGCGGGGGGGCTTGGTGAGCAGTTCTTC
v_call: TRBV7-2; j_call: TRBJ2-7; d_call: -; clone_size: -; cdr3_aa: CASSFGPSGSYEQYF; cdr3_nt: TGTGCCAGCAGCTTTGGACCCAGCGGGTCCTACGAGCAGTACTTC
v_call: TRBV9; j_call: TRBJ2-2; d_call: TRBD1; clone_size: -; cdr3_aa: CASSVATGGTGELFF; cdr3_nt: TGTGCCAGCAGCGTAGCGACAGGGGGCACCGGGGAGCTGTTTTTT
v_call: TRBV18; j_call: TRBJ2-3; d_call: TRBD1; clone_size: -; cdr3_aa: CASSPLGQGTDTQYF; cdr3_nt: TGTGCCAGCTCACCGCTGGGACAGGGAACAGATACGCAGTATTTT
v_call: TRBV2; j_call: TRBJ1-6; d_call: -; clone_size: once; cdr3_aa: CASISSTNSPLHF; cdr3_nt: TGTGCCAGCATCTCGAGTACGAATTCACCCCTCCACTTT
v_call: TRBV5-1; j_call: TRBJ2-7; d_call: -; clone_size: -; cdr3_aa: CASSLGSGGHYYEQYF; cdr3_nt: TGCGCCAGCAGCTTGGGGTCCGGGGGGCACTACTACGAGCAGTACTTC
v_call: TRBV7-3; j_call: TRBJ1-5; d_call: -; clone_size: -; cdr3_aa: CASFSGNQPQHF; cdr3_nt: TGTGCCAGTTTCTCTGGCAATCAGCCCCAGCATTTT
v_call: TRBV4-1; j_call: TRBJ1-1; d_call: TRBD1; clone_size: -; cdr3_aa: CASSQDRTGGRDTEAFF; cdr3_nt: TGCGCCAGCAGCCAAGATAGGACAGGGGGGCGCGACACTGAAGCTTTCTTT
v_call: TRBV6-4; j_call: TRBJ1-1; d_call: TRBD1; clone_size: -; cdr3_aa: CASSEGVRGSQAFF; cdr3_nt: TGTGCCAGCAGTGAAGGGGTCAGGGGGAGTCAGGCTTTCTTT
v_call: TRBV2; j_call: TRBJ1-1; d_call: -; clone_size: -; cdr3_aa: CASRAGLTEAFF; cdr3_nt: TGTGCCAGCAGGGCAGGGCTCACTGAAGCTTTCTTT
v_call: TRBV24-1; j_call: TRBJ2-1; d_call: TRBD2; clone_size: -; cdr3_aa: CATSDSFLAGPQSNEQFF; cdr3_nt: TGTGCCACCAGTGATTCCTTCCTAGCGGGGCCACAGTCAAATGAGCAGTTCTTC
v_call: TRBV28; j_call: TRBJ2-7; d_call: TRBD1; clone_size: -; cdr3_aa: CASRKTGGAYEQYF; cdr3_nt: TGTGCCAGCAGAAAGACAGGGGGGGCCTACGAGCAGTACTTC
v_call: TRBV9; j_call: TRBJ2-1; d_call: -; clone_size: -; cdr3_aa: CASSEGDYNEQFF; cdr3_nt: TGTGCCAGCAGCGAAGGGGATTACAATGAGCAGTTCTTC
v_call: TRBV11-2; j_call: TRBJ1-2; d_call: TRBD1; clone_size: -; cdr3_aa: CASSPDGDRGRGGYTF; cdr3_nt: TGTGCCAGCAGCCCAGATGGGGACAGGGGGCGCGGGGGCTACACCTTC
v_call: TRBV10-3; j_call: TRBJ1-4; d_call: -; clone_size: -; cdr3_aa: CAISEFGEGRTNEKLFF; cdr3_nt: TGTGCCATCAGTGAGTTCGGGGAGGGTCGAACTAATGAAAAACTGTTTTTT
v_call: TRBV6-6; j_call: TRBJ2-3; d_call: -; clone_size: once; cdr3_aa: CASSYSVVGDTQYF; cdr3_nt: TGTGCCAGCAGTTACTCCGTGGTCGGAGATACGCAGTATTTT
v_call: TRBV5-1; j_call: TRBJ1-3; d_call: TRBD1; clone_size: -; cdr3_aa: CASSFGDRGSTGNTIYF; cdr3_nt: TGCGCCAGCAGCTTCGGGGACAGGGGATCAACTGGAAACACCATATATTTT
v_call: TRBV27; j_call: TRBJ2-5; d_call: TRBD1; clone_size: -; cdr3_aa: CASRPRQGSMKTQYF; cdr3_nt: TGTGCCAGCAGGCCCCGACAGGGGTCAATGAAGACCCAGTACTTC
v_call: TRBV6-5; j_call: TRBJ1-3; d_call: TRBD1; clone_size: -; cdr3_aa: CASSWDRASGNTIYF; cdr3_nt: TGTGCCAGCAGCTGGGACAGGGCCTCTGGAAACACCATATATTTT
v_call: TRBV18; j_call: TRBJ1-2; d_call: TRBD1; clone_size: -; cdr3_aa: CASSPETGANYGYTF; cdr3_nt: TGTGCCAGCTCACCAGAGACAGGGGCTAACTATGGCTACACCTTC
v_call: TRBV6-6; j_call: TRBJ2-5; d_call: TRBD1; clone_size: -; cdr3_aa: CASSYQTGYQETQYF; cdr3_nt: TGTGCCAGCAGTTATCAGACAGGGTACCAAGAGACCCAGTACTTC
v_call: TRBV14; j_call: TRBJ2-5; d_call: -; clone_size: -; cdr3_aa: CASSQLQETQYF; cdr3_nt: TGTGCCAGCAGCCAACTACAAGAGACCCAGTACTTC
v_call: TRBV4-2; j_call: TRBJ1-3; d_call: -; clone_size: -; cdr3_aa: CASSQDARRGNTIYF; cdr3_nt: TGTGCCAGCAGCCAAGATGCTAGGCGTGGAAACACCATATATTTT
v_call: TRBV5-5; j_call: TRBJ2-4; d_call: TRBD1; clone_size: -; cdr3_aa: CASSWETGARGYIQYF; cdr3_nt: TGTGCCAGCAGCTGGGAGACAGGGGCCCGGGGATACATTCAGTACTTC
v_call: TRBV11-2; j_call: TRBJ2-1; d_call: -; clone_size: few; cdr3_aa: CASSLIANEQFF; cdr3_nt: TGTGCCAGCAGCTTAATAGCGAATGAGCAGTTCTTC
v_call: TRBV5-6; j_call: TRBJ2-7; d_call: -; clone_size: -; cdr3_aa: CASSPTGSSAYEQYF; cdr3_nt: TGTGCCAGCAGCCCTACGGGGAGTTCGGCCTACGAGCAGTACTTC
v_call: TRBV5-4; j_call: TRBJ1-6; d_call: -; clone_size: -; cdr3_aa: CASRPGTTENSPLHF; cdr3_nt: TGTGCCAGCAGACCCGGGACAACAGAGAATTCACCCCTCCACTTT
v_call: TRBV28; j_call: TRBJ1-1; d_call: TRBD1; clone_size: -; cdr3_aa: CASSVDRASNTEAFF; cdr3_nt: TGTGCCAGCAGTGTCGACAGGGCATCGAACACTGAAGCTTTCTTT
v_call: TRBV9; j_call: TRBJ1-1; d_call: -; clone_size: -; cdr3_aa: CASSVVGGRGTEAFF; cdr3_nt: TGTGCCAGCAGCGTAGTCGGAGGGAGAGGCACTGAAGCTTTCTTT
v_call: TRBV7-9; j_call: TRBJ1-4; d_call: TRBD1; clone_size: -; cdr3_aa: CASSLAGTGENEKLFF; cdr3_nt: TGTGCCAGCAGCTTAGCGGGGACAGGGGAGAATGAAAAACTGTTTTTT